The 26 T cell receptor beta chains reported below all come from one sample, sequenced in a study of T-cell reconstitution after alpha-beta-depleted transplantation in children. Unique molecular identifiers were incorporated into the prepared TCRbeta library. TCRdb processed the PCR reads anew with MiXCR; each CDR3 protein has one entry. The repertoire consists of just under 250,000 distinct CDR3 sequences, with under 30% occurring once and the leading ten covering around 2.5%. The starting material was PBMCs, obtained before TCRalphabeta/CD19-depleted stem cell transplant. These receptors all come from a girl aged 2 to 10 with Fanconi anemia, due to receive a stem cell transplant.

There are many counts of this clonotype. The gene calls are TRBV29-1 and TRBJ2-7, with D perhaps TRBD2 (5 bases). This CDR3 is built from 13 residues. Germline V CDR1 and CDR2: SQVTM, ANQGSEA. V was cut by 0 bases and J by 4 bases, with 10 bases left in between. CDR3 bases: TGCAGCGTTGAAGACCGGACTGATTACGAGCAGTACTTC. It codes for CSVEDRTDYEQYF.

The gene calls are TRBV7-9 and TRBJ1-1; D unresolved. The CDR3 covers 13 residues. Trimming took off 1 base at V and 3 bases at J, with 6 bases between the two ends. Looked up from germline, CDR1 is SEHNR and CDR2 is FQNEAQ (reference sequence). CDR3 nucleotides: TGTGCCAGCAGCTTAGGGGCGTACACTGAAGCTTTCTTT. It translates to CASSLGAYTEAFF.

This clonotype was picked up a small number of times. The chain recombines TRBV7-2 with TRBJ2-3; D unclear. V lost 0 bases to trimming and J lost 4 bases, with 14 bases between them. Germline loops: CDR1 SGHTA, CDR2 FQGNSA. The CDR3 is made up of 16 amino acids. CDR3 region: CASSLAGIRAADTQYF. CDR3 in DNA: TGTGCCAGCAGCTTAGCGGGCATCCGGGCCGCAGATACGCAGTATTTT. Supplemented by reference TRBV7-2 and TRBJ2-3, the full variable domain reads GAGVSQSPSNKVTEKGKDVELRCDPISGHTALYWYRQSLGQGLEFLIYFQGNSAPDKSGLPSDRFSAERTGGSVSTLTIQRTQQEDSAVYLCASSLAGIRAADTQYFGPGTRLTVL.

The gene calls are TRBV7-8 and TRBJ2-7; no clear D gene. The CDR3 has 15 residues. V was cut by 2 bases and J by 3 bases, with 14 bases left in between. Germline CDR1 is SGHVS and CDR2 is FQNEAQ. For the CDR3, the DNA is TGTGCCAGCAGCTTATTTGAGGCCGGCTACTACGAGCAGTACTTC. It yields the protein CASSLFEAGYYEQYF.

This clonotype turned up a few times. This chain uses TRBV5-1 with TRBJ1-4; D gene unclear. Germline V gene sequence: CDR1 SGHRS, CDR2 YFSETQ. V was clipped by 0 bases and J by 3 bases, with 3 bases between them. The CDR3 extends over 13 amino acids. In DNA form, the CDR3 reads TGCGCCAGCAGCTTGGACCCTAATGAAAAACTGTTTTTT. It codes for CASSLDPNEKLFF.

This clonotype was detected only a few times. The CDR3 is CASSQAGAYEQYF. The DNA for the CDR3 is TGCGCCAGCAGCCAAGCAGGGGCCTACGAGCAGTACTTC. The chain joins TRBV5-1 to TRBJ2-7; D might be TRBD1 (6 bases). The V and J ends lost 4 bases and 2 bases respectively, with 10 bases between them. The V gene's germline CDR1 is SGHRS and CDR2 YFSETQ. The CDR3 runs to 13 residues.

The genes are TRBV12-3 or TRBV12-4 and TRBJ1-4; 9 nucleotides align to TRBD1. This CDR3 has 16 amino acids. V was clipped by 3 bases and J by 8 bases; unmatched bases: 10. The CDR3: CASSFVVGQGGEKLFF. The CDR3 DNA is TGTGCCAGCAGTTTTGTTGTGGGACAGGGCGGCGAAAAACTGTTTTTT.

This clonotype was counted at least ten times. The rearrangement links TRBV15 to TRBJ2-4; unclear D gene. Germline V lookup: CDR1 LNHNV, CDR2 YYDKDF (reference sequence). The V and J ends lost 1 base and 0 bases respectively, with 13 bases between them. The CDR3 runs 17 residues. The CDR3 nucleotides are TGTGCCACCAGCAGAGTCTTTTCCGGAGTAGCCAAAAACATTCAGTACTTC. Amino acids: CATSRVFSGVAKNIQYF.

This chain links TRBV7-3 with TRBJ2-1; no clear D. V dropped 11 bases and J dropped 4 bases, with 12 bases sitting between them. The CDR3 loop spans 12 amino acids. CDR1 SGHTA and CDR2 FQGTGA come from the germline V gene. CDR3 in amino acids: CAGKNYYNEQFF. The CDR3 DNA reads TGTGCCGGCAAGAACTATTACAATGAGCAGTTCTTC.

The chain uses TRBV20-1 and TRBJ2-5, with TRBD2 matching over 8 bases. The V and J ends lost 8 bases and 0 bases, in that order; junction bases with no gene match: 23. The germline V gene encodes CDR1 DFQATT and CDR2 SNEGSKA (reference sequence). The CDR3 spans 19 residues. This chain's CDR3 is CSQTETSARGTADQETQYF. DNA of the CDR3: TGCAGTCAGACTGAGACTAGCGCCCGGGGGACTGCCGACCAAGAGACCCAGTACTTC.

This clonotype occurred many times. J is TRBJ2-1 and V is TRBV29-1, with no clear D. There are 15 residues in the CDR3. The V and J ends lost 4 bases and 3 bases respectively, with 16 bases between them. Germline CDR1 reads SQVTM; CDR2 reads ANQGSEA. The CDR3, as DNA: TGCAGCGTTGTTGGGCTAGTTTCGGGCTACAATGAGCAGTTCTTC. This gives the protein CSVVGLVSGYNEQFF.

This clonotype was counted ten times or more. CDR3 sequence: CSVGAVSYEQYF. Here the CDR3 DNA reads TGCAGCGTTGGGGCTGTTTCCTACGAGCAGTACTTC. The chain employs TRBV29-1 and TRBJ2-7; D is unresolved. Germline V gene lookup returns CDR1 SQVTM and CDR2 ANQGSEA. The germline V and J ends were trimmed by 4 bases and 1 base, with 8 bases remaining between them. This CDR3 comprises 12 residues.

In this sample, this clonotype turned up many times. The rearrangement joins TRBV20-1 to TRBJ2-7, with a weak D call TRBD2 (6 bases). The CDR3 is 14 residues long. V gave up 0 bases and J gave up 5 bases, with 14 bases separating them. Germline V CDR1 and CDR2: DFQATT, SNEGSKA (reference sequence). The CDR3 sequence is CSAREWGRYNEQYF. The CDR3 bases are TGCAGTGCTAGAGAATGGGGGAGGTACAACGAGCAGTACTTC.

The CDR3 DNA reads as TGCAGCGTTGAAGGGGCCTCAGGGTCCTACGAGCAGTACTTC. This gives the protein CSVEGASGSYEQYF. The V gene is TRBV29-1, the J gene TRBJ2-7, with D perhaps TRBD1 (5 bases). This CDR3 is 14 amino acids long. V was pared by 1 base and J by 1 base, with 11 bases between. CDR1 SQVTM and CDR2 ANQGSEA come from the germline V gene.

This chain links TRBV5-1 with TRBJ2-1; 10 bases match TRBD2. With V trimmed by 2 bases and J by 16 bases, 21 bases remained unmatched. CDR1 SGHRS and CDR2 YFSETQ come from the germline V gene. This CDR3 region has 17 residues. In DNA, the CDR3 is TGCGCCAGCAGCTTCGACTCCCGGCCCCTAGCGGGAGAAAATCAATTCTTC. Protein product: CASSFDSRPLAGENQFF.

This clonotype was detected only once. The genes are TRBV20-1 and TRBJ2-7, with TRBD1 identical over 7 bases. Looked up from germline, CDR1 is DFQATT and CDR2 is SNEGSKA (reference sequence). The length of the CDR3 is 13 residues. With V trimmed by 4 bases and J by 3 bases, 6 bases remained unmatched. This CDR3 reads CSAISSGGYEQYF. The CDR3, as DNA: TGCAGTGCTATATCCTCAGGGGGCTACGAGCAGTACTTC.

This clonotype was detected many times. The junction differs from germline at one of its ends, possibly a read error. The V gene is TRBV4-2, the J gene TRBJ1-1, with 9 bases matching TRBD1. The germline V gene encodes CDR1 LGHNA and CDR2 YNFKEQ. The CDR3 runs to 14 residues. CDR3: CASSQKTGGTEGFF. The CDR3 coding sequence is TGTGCCAGCAGCCAAAAGACAGGGGGGACTGAAGGTTTCTTT.

V gene TRBV20-1 combines with J gene TRBJ2-7; TRBD2 matches 8 bases. The CDR3 is 13 residues long. With V trimmed by 5 bases and J by 1 base, 4 bases remained unmatched. Per the germline V gene, CDR1 is DFQATT and CDR2 is SNEGSKA (reference sequence). The CDR3 loop is CSARTSHSYEQYF. In nucleotides, the CDR3 is TGCAGTGCTCGGACTAGCCATTCCTACGAGCAGTACTTC.

The chain has TRBV5-1 and TRBJ1-1; a weak D match, TRBD1 (5 bases). Between the trimmed V and J ends, which lost 2 bases and 1 base, there was a span of 12 bases. The CDR3 runs to 15 residues. The germline CDR1 and CDR2 sequences are SGHRS and YFSETQ. This CDR3 reads CASSLTSGANTEAFF. As DNA, the CDR3 is TGCGCCAGCAGCTTAACTTCCGGGGCGAACACTGAAGCTTTCTTT.

The CDR3 loop reads CASSLLGNQPTDTQYF. Here the CDR3 DNA reads TGTGCCAGCAGCTTACTGGGGAACCAGCCTACAGATACGCAGTATTTT. The chain employs TRBV7-6 and TRBJ2-3; no clear D gene. CDR3 length: 16 residues. From germline, CDR1 is SGHVS and CDR2 FNYEAQ. The V end was cut by 2 bases, the J end by 3 bases, with 15 bases between.

This clonotype was seen ten or more times. The rearrangement links TRBV4-2 to TRBJ2-5; 10 nucleotides line up with TRBD2. The V and J ends lost 1 base and 5 bases, in that order; junction bases with no gene match: 10. The V gene's germline CDR1 is LGHNA and CDR2 YNFKEQ. The CDR3 sequence is 17 residues long. The CDR3 sequence is CASSQGERGGLQETQYF. CDR3 in DNA: TGTGCCAGCAGCCAAGGAGAGCGGGGGGGCCTTCAGGAGACCCAGTACTTC.

This clonotype was seen ten or more times. V usage is TRBV6-5 and J usage is TRBJ2-5; 8 bases agree with TRBD1. Germline CDR1 MNHEY, CDR2 SVGAGI. V lost 2 bases, J lost 2 bases, and 7 bases stayed unmatched. The CDR3 is 16 residues long. The CDR3 loop reads CASSYRKGQGQETQYF. CDR3 bases: TGTGCCAGCAGTTACCGGAAAGGACAGGGTCAAGAGACCCAGTACTTC.

V is TRBV20-1 and J is TRBJ2-1; 8 positions match TRBD2. J gave up 2 bases and V 3 bases, and 3 bases lay outside the gene matches. CDR1 is DFQATT, CDR2 SNEGSKA, per germline (reference sequence). The length of the CDR3 is 14 residues. CDR3 coding DNA: TGCAGTGCTAGCCGGGGGGGAACCTACAATGAGCAGTTCTTC. It encodes CSASRGGTYNEQFF.

The chain employs TRBV5-6 and TRBJ2-5; D call uncertain. V was trimmed by 0 bases and J by 2 bases, leaving 11 bases between them. CDR1 SGHDT and CDR2 YYEEEE come from the germline V gene. The length of the CDR3 is 15 residues. Here the CDR3 reads CASSLGLTEQETQYF. CDR3 coding DNA: TGTGCCAGCAGCTTGGGCTTGACTGAGCAAGAGACCCAGTACTTC.

This clonotype has a count of ten or more. The chain joins TRBV20-1 to TRBJ2-7, with TRBD1 identical over 10 bases. This CDR3 contains 15 residues. J was trimmed by 5 bases and V by 0 bases; bases with no gene match: 7. CDR1 is DFQATT and CDR2 is SNEGSKA in the germline V gene (reference sequence). The CDR3 protein is CSARDPGQGVNEQYF. CDR3 coding DNA: TGCAGTGCTAGAGATCCCGGACAGGGGGTAAACGAGCAGTACTTC.

This clonotype was detected a few times. The rearrangement links TRBV29-1 to TRBJ2-5; TRBD2 is a possible D gene (7 bases). The CDR3 has 16 amino acids. Germline values: CDR1 SQVTM, CDR2 ANQGSEA. V lost 4 bases and J 6 bases, leaving 24 bases between the germline ends. The CDR3 DNA is TGCAGCGTTGTATTGTTCGGGGGCGGGAGCCCCCAGACCCAGTACTTC. Amino acids: CSVVLFGGGSPQTQYF.